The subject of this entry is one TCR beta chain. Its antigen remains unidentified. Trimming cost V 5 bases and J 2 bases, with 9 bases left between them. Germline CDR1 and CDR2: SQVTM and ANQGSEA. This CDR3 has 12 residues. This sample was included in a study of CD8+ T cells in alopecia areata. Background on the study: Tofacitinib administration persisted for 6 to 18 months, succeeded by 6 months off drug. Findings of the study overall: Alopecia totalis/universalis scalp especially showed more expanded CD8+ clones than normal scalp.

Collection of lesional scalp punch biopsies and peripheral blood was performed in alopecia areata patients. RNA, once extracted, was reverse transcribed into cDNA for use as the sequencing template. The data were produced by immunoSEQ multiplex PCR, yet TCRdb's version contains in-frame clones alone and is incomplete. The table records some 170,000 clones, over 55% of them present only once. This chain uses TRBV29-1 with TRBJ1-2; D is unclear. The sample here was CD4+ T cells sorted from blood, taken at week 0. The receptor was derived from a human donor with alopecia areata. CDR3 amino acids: CSVRNPNYGYTF. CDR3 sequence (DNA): TGCAGCGTTAGAAACCCGAACTATGGCTACACCTTC.